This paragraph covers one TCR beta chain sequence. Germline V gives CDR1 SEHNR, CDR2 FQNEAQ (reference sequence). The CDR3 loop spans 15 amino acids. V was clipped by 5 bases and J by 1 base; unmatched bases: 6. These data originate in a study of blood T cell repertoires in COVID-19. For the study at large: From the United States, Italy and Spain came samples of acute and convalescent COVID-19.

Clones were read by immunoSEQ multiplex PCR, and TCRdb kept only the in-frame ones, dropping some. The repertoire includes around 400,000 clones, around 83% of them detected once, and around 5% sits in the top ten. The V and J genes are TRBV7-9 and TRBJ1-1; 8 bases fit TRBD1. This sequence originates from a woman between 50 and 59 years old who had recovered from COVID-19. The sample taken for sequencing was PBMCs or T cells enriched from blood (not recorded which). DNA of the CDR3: TGTGCCAGCAGCCCGGGGACAGGCCAGAACACTGAAGCTTTCTTT. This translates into CASSPGTGQNTEAFF. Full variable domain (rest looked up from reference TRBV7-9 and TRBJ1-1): DTGVSQNPRHKITKRGQNVTFRCDPISEHNRLYWYRQTLGQGPEFLTYFQNEAQLEKSRLLSDRFSAERPKGSFSTLEIQRTEQGDSAMYLCASSPGTGQNTEAFFGQGTRLTVV.